The 31 T cell receptor beta chains below were found in one sample sequenced in a study of blood T cells in healthy people across ages. Through a sample-barcoded 5' primer and a J-beta primer mix, a second PCR was run for roughly 6 to 11 cycles. TCRdb ran MiXCR on the 5' RACE reads and lists one entry per CDR3 protein. Seen here are about a million distinct CDR3 sequences, about 48% observed once, and the top ten hold roughly 13%. The sequenced sample consisted of blood. All receptors derive from a man aged 30 to 39 in good health.

The chain carries TRBV27 and TRBJ2-3; D is unresolved. The CDR3 length is 13 residues. Trimming removed 8 bases from V and 0 bases from J, with 9 bases in between. Germline values: CDR1 MNHEY, CDR2 SMNVEV (reference sequence). The CDR3 loop is CASGVVSTDTQYF. CDR3 coding DNA: TGTGCCAGCGGTGTTGTTAGCACAGATACGCAGTATTTT.

V usage is TRBV7-9 and J usage is TRBJ2-7; D is possibly TRBD2 (6 bases). V shed 1 base and J shed 0 bases, with 13 bases lying between them. The CDR3 is made up of 16 amino acids. Germline V gene sequence: CDR1 SEHNR, CDR2 FQNEAQ (reference sequence). CDR3 sequence (DNA): TGTGCCAGCAGCTTAGGATCTGCGGGGTCCTCCTACGAGCAGTACTTC. It codes for CASSLGSAGSSYEQYF.

The chain recombines TRBV7-2 with TRBJ2-3, with 9 bases identical to TRBD2. The CDR3 length is 16 residues. J lost 4 bases, V lost 1 base, and 6 bases had no gene match. The V gene's germline CDR1 is SGHTA and CDR2 FQGNSA. The CDR3 here is CASSLGGGGRSDTQYF. The CDR3 DNA reads as TGTGCCAGCAGCTTAGGCGGGGGGGGTCGGTCAGATACGCAGTATTTT.

The chain links TRBV6-5 to TRBJ2-1; no definite D call. Trimming took 5 bases from V and 6 from J, leaving 11 bases between them. Germline V lookup: CDR1 MNHEY, CDR2 SVGAGI. This CDR3 spans 13 amino acids. The CDR3 reads CASSPVGSNEQFF. The CDR3 DNA reads as TGTGCCAGCAGTCCGGTCGGTTCCAATGAGCAGTTCTTC.

The chain recombines TRBV29-1 with TRBJ2-7; TRBD1 might be the D (5 bases). This CDR3 region has 12 residues. V lost 7 bases and J lost 2, with 12 bases in between. CDR1 is SQVTM and CDR2 is ANQGSEA in the germline V gene. CDR3 in amino acids: CSALGEAYEQYF. The CDR3 region has the DNA TGCAGCGCTTTAGGGGAAGCCTACGAGCAGTACTTC.

This clonotype was counted between two and nine times. CDR3 sequence reads: CASSLGSSRLSSYEQYF. In DNA, the CDR3 is TGCGCCAGCAGCTTGGGCTCGAGTAGGCTTAGCTCCTACGAGCAGTACTTC. The chain recombines TRBV5-1 with TRBJ2-7; the D is unclear. The V gene's germline CDR1 is SGHRS and CDR2 YFSETQ. The length of the CDR3 is 17 residues. V lost 0 bases to trimming and J lost 0 bases, with 16 bases between them.

This chain joins TRBV7-2 and TRBJ2-7; D is unresolved. Per germline, CDR1 SGHTA and CDR2 FQGNSA. V lost 1 base to trimming and J lost 4 bases, with 8 bases between them. CDR3 length: 13 amino acids. CDR3 in amino acids: CASSLVARYEQYF. The CDR3 nucleotides read TGTGCCAGCAGCTTAGTTGCTAGGTACGAGCAGTACTTC.

In regard to this clonotype: Germline is not matched at one junction end, which may reflect a read error. DNA for the CDR3: TGTGCCGGCAGGGGACCGGGACAGGGAGGGTCCTATGGCTACACCTTC. This encodes CAGRGPGQGGSYGYTF. This chain connects TRBV6-6 to TRBJ1-2; 9 bases line up with TRBD1. The CDR3 has 16 residues. Germline values: CDR1 MNHNY, CDR2 SVGAGI (reference sequence).

This clonotype was counted a single time. The chain is built from TRBV4-2 and TRBJ2-2; perhaps TRBD1 as D (5 bases). Germline V gives CDR1 LGHNA, CDR2 YNFKEQ. Trimming stripped 3 bases from V and 0 bases from J, with 14 bases between. This CDR3 is 17 amino acids long. In nucleotides, the CDR3 is TGTGCCAGCAGCCAGGGGCAGACAGAAACGAACACCGGGGAGCTGTTTTTT. This translates into CASSQGQTETNTGELFF.

The J gene is TRBJ2-7, the V gene TRBV25-1, with D perhaps TRBD2 (6 bases). With 11 bases removed from V and 2 bases from J, the gap between germline ends came to 16 bases. Germline values: CDR1 MGHDK, CDR2 SYGVNS. This CDR3 has 13 amino acids. DNA of the CDR3: TGTGCCCTCAACATAGGAGGGCCCTACGAGCAGTACTTC. As protein: CALNIGGPYEQYF.

The rearrangement links TRBV19 to TRBJ2-4, with 9 positions matching TRBD2. Gene TRBJ2-7 matches the end of the DNA better, so the J call may be wrong. The germline CDR1 and CDR2 sequences are LNHDA and SQIVND (reference sequence). The CDR3 has 14 amino acids. The CDR3 DNA reads TGTGCCAGTAGCCCGGGACTAGCAATTGTCGAGCAGTACTTC. Residues: CASSPGLAIVEQYF.

This clonotype was recorded at least ten times. This rearrangement joins TRBV11-2 to TRBJ2-1, with 7 bases lining up with TRBD1. Germline CDR1 reads SGHAT; CDR2 reads FQNNGV. The V segment lost 5 bases and the J segment 2 bases; nucleotides outside the gene matches: 9. The CDR3 loop spans 16 amino acids. CDR3 protein: CASSPLGQSTYNEQFF. The CDR3 DNA sequence: TGTGCCAGCAGCCCCCTGGGACAGAGTACCTACAATGAGCAGTTCTTC.

In this sample, this clonotype turned up a few times. This chain connects TRBV6-6 to TRBJ1-4, with unresolved D. CDR1 and CDR2 from the germline V gene are MNHNY and SVGAGI (reference sequence). V was trimmed by 2 bases and J by 8 bases, leaving 3 bases between them. This CDR3 contains 11 residues. CDR3 nucleotide sequence: TGTGCCAGCAGTTACGTGGAAAAACTGTTTTTT. Amino acid sequence: CASSYVEKLFF.

The rearrangement joins TRBV28 to TRBJ2-3; 9 bases are a match to TRBD1. V shed 6 bases and J 4 bases; nucleotides not matched to a gene: 5. From germline, CDR1 is MDHEN and CDR2 SYDVKM. This CDR3 comprises 14 residues. The CDR3 loop reads CASRRDREPDTQYF. The CDR3 coding sequence is TGTGCCAGCAGAAGGGACAGGGAACCAGATACGCAGTATTTT.

This clonotype was seen repeatedly, ten times or more. V and J are TRBV28 and TRBJ1-2; D call uncertain. CDR1 is MDHEN and CDR2 is SYDVKM in the germline V gene. V was trimmed by 11 bases and J by 4 bases, leaving 17 bases between them. The CDR3 has 13 amino acids. The CDR3 nucleotides read TGTGCCGAGGCTCGGACCCTAGGCTATGGCTACACCTTC. Protein: CAEARTLGYGYTF.

This rearrangement joins TRBV3-1 to TRBJ1-2; weak D call: TRBD1 (5 bases). The V end was cut by 0 bases, the J end by 7 bases, with 21 bases between. The germline gives CDR1 LGHDT, CDR2 YNNKEL (reference sequence). CDR3 size: 17 residues. Written as DNA, the CDR3 is TGTGCCAGCAGCCAAGATCGGGGACTAGGCCGATTGAGTGGCTACACCTTC. Translated, it gives CASSQDRGLGRLSGYTF.

The chain employs TRBV6-2 or TRBV6-3 and TRBJ2-7; the match to TRBD1 covers 10 bases. Germline V lookup: CDR1 MNHEY, CDR2 SVGEGT. The CDR3 loop spans 15 amino acids. The trim removed 4 bases at V and 7 bases at J, leaving 10 bases unmatched. In nucleotides, the CDR3 is TGTGCCAGCAGTTCGGCCGGGACAGGGGACAATGAGCAGTACTTC. Amino acid sequence: CASSSAGTGDNEQYF.

The V call is TRBV4-3, the J call TRBJ1-1; 8 bases fit TRBD1. The CDR3 sequence is 13 residues long. The junction had 7 bases not matched to a gene; V was cut back by 2 bases and J by 11 bases. Germline CDR1 is LGHNA and CDR2 is YSLEER. CDR3 residues: CASSQTGGDLAFF. As DNA, the CDR3 is TGCGCCAGCAGCCAAACAGGGGGGGACTTGGCTTTCTTT.

This chain joins TRBV2 and TRBJ1-2, with D possibly being TRBD1 (6 bases). The ends were cut back, 5 bases at V and 4 bases at J, with 14 bases in the middle. CDR1 and CDR2 from the germline V gene are SNHLY and FYNNEI. The CDR3 is 14 residues long. The CDR3, as DNA: TGTGCCAGCAGTTCCGGACAGACCACCTATGGCTACACCTTC. Translating gives CASSSGQTTYGYTF.

Only a few counts were recorded for this clonotype. The chain links TRBV27 to TRBJ2-3; 7 nucleotides match TRBD1. Losses at the gene ends were 3 bases for V and 0 bases for J; bases not matched to a gene: 6. The CDR3 has 16 residues. Germline V gene data show CDR1 as MNHEY and CDR2 as SMNVEV (reference sequence). CDR3: CASSFLGTASTDTQYF. The CDR3 DNA reads TGTGCCAGCAGTTTCCTCGGGACAGCTAGCACAGATACGCAGTATTTT.

The chain uses TRBV3-1 and TRBJ2-7; TRBD1 agrees at 10 bases. Germline V gene lookup returns CDR1 LGHDT and CDR2 YNNKEL (reference sequence). The CDR3 is 21 amino acids. V trimming: 1 base; J trimming: 3 bases; junction bases outside the gene matches: 21. The chain's CDR3 is CASSQAISGITGTGAVYEQYF. The CDR3 bases are TGTGCCAGCAGCCAAGCTATTAGTGGAATAACGGGGACAGGGGCCGTCTACGAGCAGTACTTC.

This clonotype was recorded a few times. The chain recombines TRBV7-2 with TRBJ1-1; D gene unclear. Germline lookup yields CDR1 SGHTA and CDR2 FQGNSA. CDR3 length equals 14 residues. V was pared by 0 bases and J by 7 bases, with 12 bases between. CDR3 sequence reads: CASSLAGVYDEAFF. The CDR3 DNA is TGTGCCAGCAGCTTAGCGGGCGTCTATGATGAAGCTTTCTTT.

Notes on this clonotype: A junction end diverges from the germline sequence, so it may reflect a read error. This chain connects TRBV7-3 to TRBJ2-1; 10 nucleotides align to TRBD2. The V gene's germline CDR1 is SGHTA and CDR2 FQGTGA. This CDR3 is 15 amino acids long. Here the CDR3 reads CAGSSAGGSYNEQFF. CDR3 DNA sequence: TGTGCCGGCAGCTCAGCGGGGGGGTCCTACAATGAGCAGTTCTTC.

This clonotype was counted a few times. The V call is TRBV29-1, the J call TRBJ1-2; D may be TRBD1 (6 bases). CDR3 length: 13 amino acids. Trimming shortened V by 4 bases and J by 3 bases, and 12 bases separated the two germline ends. Germline CDR1 SQVTM, CDR2 ANQGSEA. CDR3 loop: CSVGGKGDYGYTF. The CDR3 DNA reads TGCAGCGTTGGAGGGAAGGGGGACTATGGCTACACCTTC.

A remark on this clonotype: Since a much larger clone is just one base distant, this may be a read error. The CDR3 DNA is TGTGCCAGCAAAAGGACATCCAGGAGCTCCTACGAGCAGTACTTC. This encodes CASKRTSRSSYEQYF. The rearrangement uses TRBV2 and TRBJ2-7; D is perhaps TRBD1 (5 bases). V lost 7 bases and J lost 0, with 16 bases in between. The CDR3 loop spans 15 amino acids. The germline CDR1 and CDR2 sequences are SNHLY and FYNNEI.

The CDR3: CASSDSTLGGLNYGYTF. The CDR3 DNA reads TGTGCCAGCAGTGATTCGACGCTGGGGGGGCTGAACTATGGCTACACCTTC. The rearrangement links TRBV28 to TRBJ1-2, with D perhaps matching TRBD1 (6 bases). The germline V and J ends were trimmed by 5 bases and 2 bases, with 21 bases remaining between them. CDR3 length: 17 amino acids. Germline assignment: CDR1 MDHEN and CDR2 SYDVKM.

The gene calls are TRBV12-3 or TRBV12-4 and TRBJ1-4; 8 nucleotides match TRBD1. The V segment lost 8 bases and the J segment 8 bases; nucleotides outside the gene matches: 7. The CDR3 sequence is 13 residues long. CDR3 nucleotides: TGTGCCAGCGGACGAGGACAGGGCGAAAAACTGTTTTTT. It yields the protein CASGRGQGEKLFF.

V and J are TRBV18 and TRBJ2-3; D may match TRBD1 or TRBD2 (5 bases each). The CDR3 sequence is 13 residues long. Germline assignment: CDR1 KGHSH and CDR2 LQKENI. V was shortened by 3 bases and J by 4 bases, with 8 bases between the two germline ends. This CDR3 is CASSPTAADTQYF. The CDR3 region has the DNA TGTGCCAGCTCACCGACAGCGGCAGATACGCAGTATTTT.

With respect to this clonotype: A read error may explain this, as a much larger clone is one base away. The chain links TRBV28 to TRBJ2-5; D possibly uses TRBD1 or TRBD2 (6 bases each). CDR1 and CDR2 (germline): MDHEN, SYDVKM. CDR3 length: 13 residues. The V end lost 10 bases, the J end lost 9 bases, and 21 bases lay between the germline ends. CDR3 sequence reads: CATQAGGQKPQYF. Here the CDR3 DNA reads TGTGCCACCCAGGCCGGGGGCCAGAAGCCCCAGTACTTC.

The sample holds a few counts of this clonotype. This chain connects TRBV2 to TRBJ2-1, with D perhaps being TRBD1 or TRBD2 (5 bases each). Trimming shortened V by 2 bases and J by 0 bases, and 11 bases separated the two germline ends. The CDR3 consists of 16 residues. Germline CDR1 reads SNHLY; CDR2 reads FYNNEI. In DNA form, the CDR3 reads TGTGCCAGCAGTGAAAGGTCAGGGAGCTCCTACAATGAGCAGTTCTTC. Its translation is CASSERSGSSYNEQFF. The variable domain in full, completed from reference TRBV2 and TRBJ2-1, reads EPEVTQTPSHQVTQMGQEVILRCVPISNHLYFYWYRQILGQKVEFLVSFYNNEISEKSEIFDDQFSVERPDGSNFTLKIRSTKLEDSAMYFCASSERSGSSYNEQFFGPGTRLTVL.

The rearrangement uses TRBV28 and TRBJ2-1; possibly TRBD1 or TRBD2 for D (5 bases each). CDR1 and CDR2 (germline): MDHEN, SYDVKM. V was pared by 11 bases and J by 6 bases, with 11 bases between. This CDR3 has 11 amino acids. DNA of the CDR3: TGTGCCTCAGGTGGGGGCAATGAGCAGTTCTTC. This translates into CASGGGNEQFF.